A single sample is the source of the 6 T cell receptor beta chains below, sequenced in a study of T cells of healthy individuals. Using its own MiXCR run on the 5' RACE reads, TCRdb lists one record per CDR3 protein. The table lists around 79,000 distinct CDR3 sequences, about 5% of them singletons. Source of these receptors: a female donor in good health.

The sample holds many counts of this clonotype. The CDR3 coding sequence is TGTGCCACCAGTGATGGGAGGGAACGTGAGCAGTTCTTC. Its translation: CATSDGREREQFF. This rearrangement joins TRBV24-1 to TRBJ2-1; 7 bases agree with TRBD2. Germline CDR1 KGHDR, CDR2 SFDVKD. The CDR3 extends over 13 amino acids. The ends lost 3 bases at V and 9 bases at J; junction bases unmatched: 4.

About this clonotype itself: A read error may explain this, as a much larger clone is one base away. The rearrangement uses TRBV20-1 and TRBJ1-1; 7 nucleotides line up with TRBD1. CDR1 is DFQATT, CDR2 SNEGSKA, per germline (reference sequence). Trimming cost V 5 bases and J 1 base; bases outside gene matches: 10. There are 15 residues in the CDR3. The CDR3 here is CSARSTGRRNTEAFF. The DNA for the CDR3 is TGCAGTGCTCGGTCGACAGGGCGCCGGAACACTGAAGCTTTCTTT.

This clonotype was seen more than once but under ten times. The V call is TRBV10-3, the J call TRBJ2-3; 10 nucleotides match TRBD2. The germline gives CDR1 ENHRY, CDR2 SYGVKD. There are 16 residues in the CDR3. J was trimmed by 0 bases and V by 9 bases; bases with no gene match: 9. CDR3 amino acids: CAIGLAAGTSTDTQYF. In DNA, the CDR3 is TGTGCCATAGGACTAGCGGCAGGAACTAGCACAGATACGCAGTATTTT.

This clonotype was seen at least ten times. The chain couples TRBV11-2 to TRBJ2-2, with a possible D match to TRBD2 (5 bases). Germline CDR1 and CDR2: SGHAT and FQNNGV. V lost 1 base and J lost 4, with 13 bases in between. There are 16 residues in the CDR3. The CDR3 loop is CASSLGGFFVTGELFF. DNA for the CDR3: TGTGCCAGCAGCTTAGGAGGGTTTTTTGTCACCGGGGAGCTGTTTTTT.

V gene TRBV4-1 combines with J gene TRBJ1-2; 9 positions match TRBD1. The junction had 8 bases not matched to a gene; V was cut back by 0 bases and J by 6 bases. The germline V gene encodes CDR1 MGHRA and CDR2 YSYEKL. The CDR3 has 16 amino acids. The CDR3 DNA follows: TGCGCCAGCAGCCAAGATAGGGGACAGGGATTCAATGGCTACACCTTC. Translation: CASSQDRGQGFNGYTF.

This clonotype was seen only a few times. The CDR3 bases are TGTGCCAGCAGGCTCCCCGGGGCCTACAATGAGCAGTTCTTC. It codes for CASRLPGAYNEQFF. V gene TRBV11-2 combines with J gene TRBJ2-1; D may be TRBD2 (5 bases). CDR1 SGHAT and CDR2 FQNNGV come from the germline V gene. The CDR3 spans 14 residues. Trimming left V 6 bases short and J 2 bases short, with 11 bases between.